Only a few counts were recorded for the clone carrying this T cell receptor (beta chain). TCRdb processed the RACE reads anew with MiXCR; each CDR3 protein has one entry. The sample contains 95,000 to 150,000 distinct CDR3 sequences, over 9% of which appear only once. Specified time point: patch test 3, about 24 weeks after DPC sensitization. Noted treatment: therapeutic diphenylcyclopropenone sensitization with weekly scalp DPC. This CDR3 has 13 amino acids. Trimming stripped 5 bases from V and 2 bases from J, with 12 bases between. Looked up from germline, CDR1 is SQVTM and CDR2 is ANQGSEA. The source of the sample is a study of human T cells and chemical hapten exposure.

The specimen was whole blood, collected in connection with sensitization to the hapten diphenylcyclopropenone (DPC). V and J are TRBV29-1 and TRBJ1-2; TRBD1 might be the D (5 bases). The TCR comes from a woman in her forties or fifties with alopecia areata. Some clones in this sample may be carry-over from other donors' samples. This CDR3 is CSVHGPGNYGYTF. The CDR3 DNA is TGCAGCGTTCACGGCCCAGGGAACTATGGCTACACCTTC.